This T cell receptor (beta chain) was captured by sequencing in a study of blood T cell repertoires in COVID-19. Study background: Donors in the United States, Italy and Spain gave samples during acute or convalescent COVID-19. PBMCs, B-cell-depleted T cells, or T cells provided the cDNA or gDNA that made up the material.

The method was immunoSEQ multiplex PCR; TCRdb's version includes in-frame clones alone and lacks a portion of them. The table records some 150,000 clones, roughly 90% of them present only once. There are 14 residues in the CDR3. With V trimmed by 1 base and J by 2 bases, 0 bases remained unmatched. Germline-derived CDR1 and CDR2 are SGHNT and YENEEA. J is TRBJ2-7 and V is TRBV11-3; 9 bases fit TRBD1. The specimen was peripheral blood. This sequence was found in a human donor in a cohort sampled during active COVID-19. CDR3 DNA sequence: TGTGCCAGCAGCTTAGGACAGGGGGCCTACGAGCAGTACTTC. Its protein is CASSLGQGAYEQYF.